This TCR beta chain was retrieved from a study of CD8+ T cells in alopecia areata (dated by TCRdb to the late 2010s). In the study overall: The treated patients, all with moderate-to-severe alopecia areata, were enrolled in an open-label pilot trial of oral tofacitinib given at 5 to 10 mg twice daily. The SALT score, which quantifies the percentage of affected scalp surface area, was used to measure disease severity in treated patients. On the human side, TCRbeta sequencing was run on scalp tissue and on sorted CD4+ and CD8+ peripheral blood T cells from healthy controls and from alopecia areata patients with either patchy or totalis/universalis disease. Tofacitinib was given for 6 to 18 months, followed by 6 months of follow-up off drug to assess delayed response and recurrence. Patients on tofacitinib were biopsied at baseline and after 4 and 24 weeks of treatment, and several of the patients also had a later scalp biopsy. High-throughput TCRbeta sequencing was used to examine T cell clonal expansion in alopecia areata in both the C3H/HeJ mouse model and human patients. Amplification of TCRbeta CDR3 regions was done by immunoSEQ multiplex PCR using 35 Vbeta forward primers and 13 Jbeta reverse primers. Scalp clonality was compared across normal scalp (n=4), patchy alopecia areata scalp (n=8), and alopecia totalis/universalis scalp (n=8). The RNA source kit depended on sample type: the PAXgene miRNA kit for fixed scalp, the miRNeasy kit for PBMCs, and the RNeasy kit for mouse skin.

The paper as a whole reports these results and caveats: Scalp TCR repertoire analysis is complicated because resident alphabeta T cells in normal human skin are also sequenced, whereas mouse skin is dominated by gammadelta T cells. Many expanded lesional clones were found to persist in scalp and blood during tofacitinib treatment, and relapse after treatment cessation may be partly explained by this persistence. The treated cohort was small, with a single nonresponder, so links between baseline CD8+ expansion and response need larger studies. Tofacitinib significantly lowered scalp clonality and the number of expanded CD8+ clones among the top 100 scalp clones. TCR sequences shared between patients were less clear than in mice, possibly partly because of HLA diversity in the patient population. Compared with normal scalp, lesional scalp, particularly in alopecia totalis/universalis, had higher clonality and more expanded CD8+ clones, which suggests antigenic drive.

There are a few counts of this clone. There is no known antigen for this receptor. Base qualities are not provided; no much larger clone lies one nucleotide away. Sample time point, as interpreted from the label and publication: 24 weeks on oral tofacitinib. In light of the paper, this sample's treatment or condition label describes: oral pan-JAK inhibitor, 5-10 mg twice daily. Lesional scalp punch biopsies and peripheral blood were collected from alopecia areata patients. PBMCs were separated by density centrifugation and stained for CD3, CD4 and CD8, after which CD4+ and CD8+ T cells were sorted on a FACSAria. The CDR3 starts with the cysteine, ends with the phenylalanine, and has 12 residues. Only the CDR3 part of the read is kept: 36 bases, read in frame from the first base. CDR1 and CDR2 were assigned from the germline V gene as SQVTM and ANQGSEA. The library relied on the immunoSEQ multiplex PCR assay. To provide template for TCR sequencing, every sample had RNA extracted and reverse transcribed into cDNA. First-strand cDNA was synthesized using SuperScript III with a 2:1 mix of oligo-dT and random hexamers. A synthetic immune receptor repertoire was used to gauge amplification bias, and whatever bias remained was removed computationally. As for the original processing: Raw reads were preprocessed to remove errors, and CDR3 was defined according to IMGT conventions as the region from the conserved cysteine to phenylalanine. Clonality was computed by normalizing Shannon entropy by log2 of the number of productive unique TCRs and subtracting the result from 1. Whether each scalp clone was CD4 or CD8 was inferred by checking scalp TCRbeta sequences against the CD4 and CD8 repertoires from sorted blood. TCRdb's version of the immuneACCESS table is confined to in-frame rearrangements and falls short of the full clone set. An unresolved V gene accounts for under half of the shortfall where checked; the remainder is of unknown origin. V and J calls and clone size are as listed in that table; D and trimming were resolved from the DNA. The sample includes about 180,000 clones, with 53% observed a single time. Together, the top ten hold roughly a tenth of the sample.

The TCR originated in a human donor with alopecia areata. The chain employs TRBV29-1 and TRBJ2-5; 7 middle bases align to TRBD1. The closer fit of TRBJ2-7 to the DNA end suggests the J call may be wrong. Source: CD8+ T cells sorted from blood, taken at week 24, from a patient treated with tofacitinib. The nucleotides are TGCAGCGTTGGGGACAGTCCCTACGAGCAGTACTTC. The resulting protein is CSVGDSPYEQYF.